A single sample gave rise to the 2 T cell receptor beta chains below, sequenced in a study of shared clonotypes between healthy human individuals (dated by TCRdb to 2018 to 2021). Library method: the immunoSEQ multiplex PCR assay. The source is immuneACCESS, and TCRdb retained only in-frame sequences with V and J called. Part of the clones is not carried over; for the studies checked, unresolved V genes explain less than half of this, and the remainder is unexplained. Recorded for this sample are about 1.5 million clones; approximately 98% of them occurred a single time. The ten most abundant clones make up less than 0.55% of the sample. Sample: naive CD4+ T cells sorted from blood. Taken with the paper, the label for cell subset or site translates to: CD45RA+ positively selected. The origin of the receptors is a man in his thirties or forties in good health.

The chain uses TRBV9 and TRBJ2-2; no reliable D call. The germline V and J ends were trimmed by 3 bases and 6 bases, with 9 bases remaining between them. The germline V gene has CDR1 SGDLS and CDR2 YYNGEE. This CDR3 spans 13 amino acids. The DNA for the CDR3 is TGTGCCAGCAGCGGGAATGTGCCCGGGGAGCTGTTTTTT. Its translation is CASSGNVPGELFF.

CDR3 coding DNA: TGCGCCAGCAGTGACGGACTAGCGCCAGAGTACGAGCAGTACTTC. Amino acids: CASSDGLAPEYEQYF. The rearrangement joins TRBV10-1 to TRBJ2-7, with TRBD2 matching over 9 bases. V was clipped by 3 bases and J by 4 bases; unmatched bases: 7. Germline values: CDR1 WNHNN, CDR2 SYGVQD (reference sequence). There are 15 residues in the CDR3.